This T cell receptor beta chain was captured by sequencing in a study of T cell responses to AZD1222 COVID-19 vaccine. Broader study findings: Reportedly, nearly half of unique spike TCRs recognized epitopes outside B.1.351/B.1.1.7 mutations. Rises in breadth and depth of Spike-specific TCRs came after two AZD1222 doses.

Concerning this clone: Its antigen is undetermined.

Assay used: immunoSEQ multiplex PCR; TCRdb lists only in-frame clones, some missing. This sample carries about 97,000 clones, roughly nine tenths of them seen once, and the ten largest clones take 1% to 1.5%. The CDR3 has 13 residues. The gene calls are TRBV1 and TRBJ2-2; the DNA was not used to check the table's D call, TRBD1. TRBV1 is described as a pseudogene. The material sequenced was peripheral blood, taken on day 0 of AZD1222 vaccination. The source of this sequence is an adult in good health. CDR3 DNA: TGCACCAGGTGGGCGCGTGAAACTGGGGAGCTGTTTTTT. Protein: CTRWARETGELFF.